This T cell receptor beta chain was captured by sequencing in a study of tissue T cells after allogeneic stem cell transplantation. Study-wide results and limits: The patient cohort was small and clinically heterogeneous, with limited sampling depth. Only a limited share of tissue TCRs appeared in blood or spleen.

Note on this clone: Its specificity is unknown. Gene names are the mouse ones. The read halts 1 residue ahead of the CDR3 end, with the missing end drawn from the germline J gene.

The ends lost 5 bases at V and 0 bases at J; junction bases unmatched: 2. This CDR3 spans 15 amino acids. The germline CDR1 and CDR2 sequences are NSQYPW and LRSPGD (reference sequence). Sequencing was performed with immunoSEQ multiplex PCR; in TCRdb, only in-frame clones are kept and a portion is missing. The sample shows some 19,000 clones, approximately 69% of them seen only once. The sample comprised blood. V usage is TRBV1 and J usage is TRBJ2-3, with 10 bases matching TRBD2. The origin of this receptor is a female BALB/c mouse in good health. Mice of this strain are of MHC haplotype H2-d. The CDR3 DNA, read in part, is TGCACCTGCAGTAGGACTGGGGGTAGTGCAGAAACGCTGTAT. Its protein product is CTCSRTGGSAETLY. In full, the CDR3 reads CTCSRTGGSAETLYF.